This T cell receptor beta chain was recorded in a study of blood T cell repertoires in COVID-19. Study processing details: How many nucleated cells were present was estimated from reference gene primer amplification. Clones were sequenced by immunoSEQ multiplex PCR, and TCRdb holds only the in-frame ones, with some missing. Clone size and the V and J calls come from that table; the DNA yielded D and trimming. The table records approximately 160,000 clones, more than 75% of them present only once. This clone was found a few times. The CDR3 is made up of 14 amino acids. CDR1 is SGDLS and CDR2 is YYNGEE in the germline V gene. Trimming left V 0 bases short and J 0 bases short, with 4 bases between.

This receptor was taken from a man aged 55-75 years with COVID-19, enrolled during active disease. This chain connects TRBV9 to TRBJ1-3; no definite D call. Input material: peripheral blood. The CDR3 nucleotides are TGTGCCAGCAGCGTAGACTTCTCTGGAAACACCATATATTTT. It codes for CASSVDFSGNTIYF.